The clone carrying this T cell receptor beta chain came up once. The same CDR3 also results from other DNA sequences found in this sample. The sample belongs to a study of T cell responses to AZD1222 COVID-19 vaccine. The data were produced by immunoSEQ multiplex PCR, yet TCRdb's version contains in-frame clones alone and is incomplete. The sample comprises 250,000 to 300,000 clones, approximately 94% of which are singletons, and around 0.5% rests with the top ten. Timing groups of about 4 and about 12 weeks for second doses were pooled. The source of this sequence is an adult who received the AZD1222 COVID-19 vaccine. The sample was peripheral blood, taken 28 days after the second AZD1222 dose.

Written as DNA, the CDR3 is TGCAGCGTTCGGGGCCAGCTGAACACTGAAGCTTTCTTT. Encoded protein: CSVRGQLNTEAFF. The V call is TRBV29-1, the J call TRBJ1-1; D possibly corresponds to TRBD1 (5 bases). Trimming stripped 5 bases from V and 0 bases from J, with 10 bases between. CDR1 and CDR2 from the germline V gene are SQVTM and ANQGSEA. The CDR3 spans 13 residues.